The T cell receptor beta chain described here comes from a study of stem cell transplantation in POMP-related autoinflammatory disease. For the study at large: Defective thymoproteasomes were hypothesized to impair CD8+ T-cell positive selection.

PRAID featured immunodeficiency plus autoinflammation. Worth noting for this clone: What it binds is not known.

Per germline, CDR1 GTSNPN and CDR2 SVGIG (reference sequence). Between the trimmed V and J ends, which lost 3 bases and 2 bases, there was a span of 10 bases. The CDR3 runs 14 residues. The protocol was immunoSEQ multiplex PCR, while the TCRdb copy is restricted to in-frame clones and leaves out a portion. Here the sample spans about 26,000 clones, around 83% being singletons. Overall study findings and caveats: Unique TRB V-J gene pairings were limited in number in patients with PRAID. A trend toward lower repertoire diversity and greater clonality appeared in every analyzed T-cell subset of PRAID patients.

This TCR was sampled from a human donor with POMP-related autoinflammation and immune dysregulation (PRAID). Sequencing used CD4+ T cells from PBMCs, obtained before stem cell transplantation. The J gene is TRBJ2-2, the V gene TRBV30, with D unclear. DNA for the CDR3: TGTGCCTGGAGCGCCGCGGACAACACCGGGGAGCTGTTTTTT. It translates to CAWSAADNTGELFF.